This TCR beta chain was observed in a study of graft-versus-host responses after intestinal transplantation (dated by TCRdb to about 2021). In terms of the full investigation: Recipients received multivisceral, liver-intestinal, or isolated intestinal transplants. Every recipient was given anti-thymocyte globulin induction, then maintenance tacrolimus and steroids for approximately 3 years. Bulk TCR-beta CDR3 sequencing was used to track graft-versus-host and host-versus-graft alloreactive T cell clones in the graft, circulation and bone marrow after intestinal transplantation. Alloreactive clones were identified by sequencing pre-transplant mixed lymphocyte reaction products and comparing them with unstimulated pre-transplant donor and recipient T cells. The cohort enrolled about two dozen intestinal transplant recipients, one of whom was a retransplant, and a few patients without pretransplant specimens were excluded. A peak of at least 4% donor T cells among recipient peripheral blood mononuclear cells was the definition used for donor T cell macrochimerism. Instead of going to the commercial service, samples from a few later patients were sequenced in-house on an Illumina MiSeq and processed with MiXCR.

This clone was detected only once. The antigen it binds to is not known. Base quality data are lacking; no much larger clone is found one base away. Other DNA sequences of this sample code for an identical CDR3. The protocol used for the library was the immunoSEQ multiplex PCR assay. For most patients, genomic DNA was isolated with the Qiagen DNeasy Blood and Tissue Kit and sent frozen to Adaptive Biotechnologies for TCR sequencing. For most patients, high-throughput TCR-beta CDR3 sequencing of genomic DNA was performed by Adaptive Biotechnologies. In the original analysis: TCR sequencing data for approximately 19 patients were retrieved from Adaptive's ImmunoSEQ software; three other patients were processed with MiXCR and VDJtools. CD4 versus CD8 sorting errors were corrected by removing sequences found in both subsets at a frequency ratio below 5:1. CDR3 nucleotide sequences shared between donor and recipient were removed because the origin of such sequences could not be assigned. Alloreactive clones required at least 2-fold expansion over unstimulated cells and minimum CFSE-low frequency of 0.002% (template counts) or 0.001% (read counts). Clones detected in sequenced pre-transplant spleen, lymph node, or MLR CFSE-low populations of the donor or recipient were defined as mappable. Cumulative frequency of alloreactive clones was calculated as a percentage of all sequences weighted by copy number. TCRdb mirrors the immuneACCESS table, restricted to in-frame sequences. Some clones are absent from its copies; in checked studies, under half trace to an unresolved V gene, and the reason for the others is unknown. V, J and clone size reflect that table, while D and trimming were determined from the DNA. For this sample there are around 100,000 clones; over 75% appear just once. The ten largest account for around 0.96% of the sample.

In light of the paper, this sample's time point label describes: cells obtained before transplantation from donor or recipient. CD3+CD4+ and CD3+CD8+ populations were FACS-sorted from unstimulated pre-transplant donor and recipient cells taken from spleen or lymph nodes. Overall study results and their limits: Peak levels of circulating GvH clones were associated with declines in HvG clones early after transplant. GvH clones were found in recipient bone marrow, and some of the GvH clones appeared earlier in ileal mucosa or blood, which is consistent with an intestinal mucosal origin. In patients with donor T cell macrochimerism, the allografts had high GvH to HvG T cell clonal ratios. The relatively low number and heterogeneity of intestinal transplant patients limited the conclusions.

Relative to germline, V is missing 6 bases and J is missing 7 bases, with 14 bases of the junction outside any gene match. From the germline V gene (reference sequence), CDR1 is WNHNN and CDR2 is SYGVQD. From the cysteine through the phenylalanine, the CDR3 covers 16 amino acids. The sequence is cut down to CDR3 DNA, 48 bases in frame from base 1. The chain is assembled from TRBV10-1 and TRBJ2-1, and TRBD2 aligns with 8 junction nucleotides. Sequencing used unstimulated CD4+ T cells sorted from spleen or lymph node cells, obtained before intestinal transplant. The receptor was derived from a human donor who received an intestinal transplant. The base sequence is TGCGCCAGCAGCCCTCAGGTCGGGGGGGCCTTTAATGAGCAGTTCTTC. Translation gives CASSPQVGGAFNEQFF.